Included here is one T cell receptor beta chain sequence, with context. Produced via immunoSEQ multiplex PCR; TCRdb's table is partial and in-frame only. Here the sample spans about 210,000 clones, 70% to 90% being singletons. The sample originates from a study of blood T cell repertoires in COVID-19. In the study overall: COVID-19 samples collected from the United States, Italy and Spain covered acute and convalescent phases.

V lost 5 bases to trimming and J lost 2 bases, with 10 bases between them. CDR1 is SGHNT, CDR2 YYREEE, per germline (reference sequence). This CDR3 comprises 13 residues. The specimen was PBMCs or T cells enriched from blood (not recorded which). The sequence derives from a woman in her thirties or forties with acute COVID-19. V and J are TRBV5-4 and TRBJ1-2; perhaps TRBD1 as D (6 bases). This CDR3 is CASSLQGNYGYTF. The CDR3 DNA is TGTGCCAGCAGTCTACAGGGAAACTATGGCTACACCTTC.